This is a list of T cell receptor beta chains from one sample in a study of CD8 T cells in Susac syndrome. TCRdb used MiXCR to reprocess the immunoSEQ multiplex PCR reads, holding one entry per CDR3 protein. The profile shows roughly 150,000 distinct CDR3 sequences, 85% to 95% of them singletons. The sequencing input was CD4+ T cells from PBMCs. The receptors shown here come from a human donor with Susac syndrome. CDR3s leave out the opening cysteine and the closing phenylalanine or tryptophan.

TRBV21-1 ASIARTAHDGYT
TRBV20-1 SARDPGSTDTQY
TRBV7-8 ASSSRTPIDGTEAF
TRBV15 ATLRGGLGSNEQF
TRBV29-1 SARRGGSYEQY
TRBV29-1 SVTRLADEQY
TRBV29-1 SVNVAVSYEQY
TRBV25-1 ASSATLAGDGYT
TRBV20-1 SASAPLRDSVTKQF
TRBV6-6 ASSYSPGQGTEAF
TRBV20-1 SASTRGRGQETQY
TRBV23-1 ASSQSGRAGKDEKLF
TRBV29-1 SVPDISQEQF
TRBV10-3 AISSGTVNYGYT
TRBV20-1 SASRGGYGYT
TRBV4-1 ASSQDERQQEETQY
TRBV6-1 ASSTGSGELF
TRBV3-1 ASSPSGTGGADGYT
TRBV5-1 ASSFEGFNSPLH
TRBV20-1 SATDDRGLPDTQY
TRBV20-1 SASHGETQY
TRBV28 ASSAVRVSGANVLT
TRBV12-3/TRBV12-4 ATTPYNEQF
TRBV29-1 SVAGTGVYEQY
TRBV20-1 SAPRHGKKPNYGYT
TRBV9 ASGGRSSYEQY
TRBV7-9 ASSMGYGYT
TRBV20-1 SARRGFNTEAF
TRBV23-1 ASLGRTIQGNQPQH
TRBV20-1 SAQTGGVEAF
TRBV18 ASSPLGQSEGHT
TRBV12-3/TRBV12-4 ASSPAGTSYNEQF
TRBV12-3/TRBV12-4 ASSPRGRGEQF
TRBV20-1 SARTVGTQY
TRBV25-1 ASSGLADYGYT
TRBV20-1 SAMRAAGEPQH
TRBV29-1 SVALGLAGGTDTQY
TRBV9 ASSADRVKTQY
TRBV20-1 SATGTHQPQH
TRBV2 ASGGDTEAF
TRBV7-9 ASSLEGSSTEAF
TRBV15 ATSRFSGGEETQY